These 20 T cell receptor beta chains share one sample of origin, sequenced in a study of Ad26.COV2.S vaccination and SARS-CoV-2 variants. Treatment: over 15 received Ad26.COV2.S at low or high dose, single or two shots; about 5 received placebo; per-sample allocation not given. At day 63 after the first vaccine or placebo injection, samples were drawn. The protocol was immunoSEQ multiplex PCR, while the TCRdb copy is restricted to in-frame clones and leaves out a portion. The top ten clones hold around 2.5% of a sample with roughly 420,000 clones, approximately 89% of them seen once. This material consisted of peripheral blood, taken in a trial of Ad26.COV2.S vaccine versus placebo. These receptor sequences come from a person aged 18-65 years who received the Ad26.COV2.S COVID-19 vaccine or a placebo.

The table lists this clone with a count of one. The chain couples TRBV4-3 to TRBJ1-2, with a tentative D call TRBD1 (5 bases). Germline V gene sequence: CDR1 LGHNA, CDR2 YSLEER. V lost 4 bases and J 3 bases, leaving 9 bases between the germline ends. This CDR3 is built from 13 residues. The CDR3, as DNA: TGCGCCAGCAGCCCGACGGGGGACTATGGCTACACCTTC. It translates to CASSPTGDYGYTF.

This chain links TRBV12-3 or TRBV12-4 with TRBJ2-7, with D possibly TRBD1 on 7 matching bases. CDR3 size: 13 residues. Trimming cost V 3 bases and J 3 bases, with 9 bases left between them. CDR3 residues: CASSFRGVYEQYV. The CDR3 DNA is TGTGCCAGCAGTTTCAGGGGGGTCTACGAGCAGTACGTC.

The chain's CDR3 is CASSLRAATGELFF. The CDR3 nucleotides are TGTGCCAGCAGCTTAAGGGCAGCCACCGGGGAGCTGTTTTTT. V gene TRBV7-3 combines with J gene TRBJ2-2; no reliable D call. The CDR3 runs to 14 residues. Trimming removed 1 base from V and 4 bases from J, with 7 bases in between. The germline V gene has CDR1 SGHTA and CDR2 FQGTGA.

This clone was recorded a few times. The chain uses TRBV16 and TRBJ2-7, with D unresolved. V lost 3 bases to trimming and J lost 2 bases, with 11 bases between them. CDR1 KGHSY and CDR2 FQNENV come from the germline V gene. The CDR3 is 14 amino acids. The CDR3 region has the DNA TGTGCCAGCAGCCACTTCAGGACGGCCTACGAGCAGTACTTC. As protein: CASSHFRTAYEQYF.

The CDR3 spells CASSEPGTRETQYF. CDR3 sequence (DNA): TGCGCCAGCAGTGAGCCCGGTACAAGGGAGACCCAGTACTTC. V gene TRBV10-2 combines with J gene TRBJ2-5, with unresolved D. The length of the CDR3 is 14 residues. V was shortened by 2 bases and J by 5 bases, with 12 bases between the two germline ends. CDR1 and CDR2 from the germline V gene are WSHSY and SAAADI.

V gene TRBV12-3 or TRBV12-4 combines with J gene TRBJ1-2; D may be TRBD1 (6 bases). Trimming pared 4 bases from V and 4 bases from J, leaving 10 bases between. The CDR3 length is 13 residues. DNA of the CDR3: TGTGCCAGCAGTTCCCGGGACACCTATGGCTACACCTTC. It codes for CASSSRDTYGYTF.

In its sample, this clone was seen a few times. The chain is built from TRBV5-5 and TRBJ1-2, with D hard to call. Trimming removed 1 base at V and 4 bases at J, with 14 bases between. CDR1 and CDR2 from the germline V gene are SGHKS and YYEKEE (reference sequence). This CDR3 contains 15 residues. CDR3 in DNA: TGTGCCAGCAGCTTGAGTCTTTCAGGATCCTATGGCTACACCTTC. This sequence encodes CASSLSLSGSYGYTF.

Comment on this clone: The same CDR3 also results from other DNA sequences found in this sample. J is TRBJ1-5 and V is TRBV7-2; D is ambiguous. Trimming pared 3 bases from V and 0 bases from J, leaving 0 bases between. CDR3 length equals 12 residues. Germline V gene data show CDR1 as SGHTA and CDR2 as FQGNSA. CDR3 residues: CASSFSNQPQHF. DNA for the CDR3: TGTGCCAGCAGCTTTAGCAATCAGCCCCAGCATTTT.

The chain employs TRBV5-4 and TRBJ2-5; TRBD2 aligns across 7 bases. The CDR3 is 13 residues long. From germline, CDR1 is SGHNT and CDR2 YYREEE (reference sequence). The junction had 3 bases not matched to a gene; V was cut back by 5 bases and J by 2 bases. CDR3 sequence reads: CASRGGSQETQYF. In DNA, the CDR3 is TGTGCCAGCAGGGGAGGGTCTCAAGAGACCCAGTACTTC.

The chain links TRBV6-5 to TRBJ1-1, with D tentatively TRBD1 (5 bases). In germline, CDR1 is MNHEY, CDR2 SVGAGI. V lost 6 bases and J lost 0, with 14 bases in between. The CDR3 runs 15 residues. CDR3 nucleotides: TGTGCCAGCAGCCAGGGTTACGGAATGAACACTGAAGCTTTCTTT. It encodes CASSQGYGMNTEAFF.

This chain connects TRBV28 to TRBJ1-4, with 10 bases aligning to TRBD1. Germline V gene sequence: CDR1 MDHEN, CDR2 SYDVKM. There are 14 residues in the CDR3. J was trimmed by 7 bases and V by 6 bases; bases with no gene match: 5. CDR3 nucleotide sequence: TGTGCCAGCAGGACGACAGGGGGCCCTGAAAAACTGTTTTTT. Translation gives CASRTTGGPEKLFF.

The chain employs TRBV7-2 and TRBJ2-3; maybe TRBD2 (5 bases). Germline CDR1 and CDR2: SGHTA and FQGNSA. Trimming took off 3 bases at V and 9 bases at J, with 10 bases between the two ends. The CDR3 length is 12 residues. The CDR3 coding sequence is TGTGCCAGCAGCTTGACGGGGTGGACGCAGTATTTT. Its protein is CASSLTGWTQYF. Using reference TRBV7-2 and TRBJ2-3 for the parts outside the CDR3, the full variable domain is GAGVSQSPSNKVTEKGKDVELRCDPISGHTALYWYRQSLGQGLEFLIYFQGNSAPDKSGLPSDRFSAERTGGSVSTLTIQRTQQEDSAVYLCASSLTGWTQYFGPGTRLTVL.

This chain joins TRBV7-3 and TRBJ2-3; 7 bases are a match to TRBD2. The ends lost 1 base at V and 4 bases at J; junction bases unmatched: 8. Germline CDR1 reads SGHTA; CDR2 reads FQGTGA. This CDR3 region has 16 residues. CDR3 loop: CASSLNAGAGSDTQYF. CDR3 DNA: TGTGCCAGCAGCTTAAACGCGGGAGCGGGTTCAGATACGCAGTATTTT.

Only one count was recorded for this clone. The CDR3: CASSSPASWTQETQYF. CDR3 in DNA: TGTGCCAGCAGCTCCCCCGCTAGCTGGACCCAAGAGACCCAGTACTTC. The chain uses TRBV9 and TRBJ2-5; D might be TRBD2 (5 bases). The CDR3 is 16 amino acids. Germline CDR1 reads SGDLS; CDR2 reads YYNGEE. Trimming removed 4 bases from V and 1 base from J, with 17 bases in between.

The chain uses TRBV18 and TRBJ2-2; no clear D. The length of the CDR3 is 16 residues. V dropped 0 bases and J dropped 5 bases, with 13 bases sitting between them. The germline V gene encodes CDR1 KGHSH and CDR2 LQKENI. CDR3 region: CASSPPGSARTGELFF. The CDR3 DNA reads as TGTGCCAGCTCACCACCCGGGTCGGCTAGGACCGGGGAGCTGTTTTTT.

As DNA, the CDR3 is TGTGCCAGCAGTGGGACCTGGTGGGACAGCAACTATGGCTACACCTTC. Encoded protein: CASSGTWWDSNYGYTF. The rearrangement joins TRBV6-2 or TRBV6-3 to TRBJ1-2; 7 bases are a match to TRBD1. CDR1 is MNHEY and CDR2 is SVGEGT in the germline V gene. This CDR3 has 16 residues. J was trimmed by 2 bases and V by 5 bases; bases with no gene match: 11.

This clone occurred once. V and J are TRBV18 and TRBJ2-6; 9 bases are a match to TRBD1. The CDR3 has 20 residues. V was pared by 4 bases and J by 0 bases, with 13 bases of the junction left unmatched. Germline CDR1 KGHSH, CDR2 LQKENI. The CDR3 DNA sequence: TGTGCCAGCTCACGGCCCCTTGGGACAGGGTTTAACTCTGGGGCCAACGTCCTGACTTTC. This gives the protein CASSRPLGTGFNSGANVLTF.

The rearrangement joins TRBV6-2 or TRBV6-3 to TRBJ2-7, with 9 bases that match TRBD1. The V gene's germline CDR1 is MNHEY and CDR2 SVGEGT. The ends lost 5 bases at V and 9 bases at J; junction bases unmatched: 14. This CDR3 has 15 amino acids. The CDR3 loop reads CASSPGTGRGRGQYV. Written as DNA, the CDR3 is TGTGCCAGCAGTCCCGGGACAGGGAGGGGAAGAGGGCAGTACGTC.

This sequence joins TRBV7-9 and TRBJ2-1, with 12 bases identical to TRBD2. Germline V lookup: CDR1 SEHNR, CDR2 FQNEAQ (reference sequence). The CDR3 is 14 amino acids. Unmatched junction bases numbered 1, after V lost 1 base and J lost 9 bases. The CDR3: CASSLVGLAGEQFF. CDR3 bases: TGTGCCAGCAGCTTAGTGGGACTAGCGGGTGAGCAGTTCTTC.

V and J are TRBV30 and TRBJ1-1; TRBD1 might be the D (6 bases). The CDR3 is 11 amino acids. V lost 5 bases and J 11 bases, leaving 15 bases between the germline ends. Germline CDR1 and CDR2: GTSNPN and SVGIG (reference sequence). The CDR3 DNA reads TGTGCCTGGTCCGAGGGGGGGAAGGCTTTCTTT. Translating it yields CAWSEGGKAFF.